This T cell receptor (beta chain) was profiled in a study of cytomegalovirus exposure and HLA in healthy donors (dated by TCRdb to 2016 to 2017). Background for the entire study: An earlier analysis of approximately 640 of the donors reported approximately 300 Gb of sequence data and about 100 million unique TCR beta sequences from 150 million to 200 million T cells. Among the roughly 380 genotyped donors, about 83% belonged to the genetic ancestry cluster associated with self-reported Caucasian donors. A separate validation cohort of over 95 different subjects was used in addition to the approximately 640-subject first cohort. To predict cytomegalovirus infection status, the study combined high-throughput TCR immunosequencing, statistical association of individual TCRs with disease status, and machine learning. To study patterns of TCR occurrence, a later analysis re-analyzed previously published TCR beta repertoires from several hundred donors and added high-resolution HLA genotyping. Rather than using new phenotypic data, the later analysis identified candidate immune exposures from TCR beta sequences and from how often those sequences occurred across donors. All discovery cohort repertoires had been generated using a single sequencing platform. Approximately 300 gigabases of sequencing data and around 85 million unique TCR sequences made up an early release that covered nearly 650 HLA-typed donors. The study aimed to test whether cataloging public T cell receptors could reveal signatures of past pathogen exposure. Roughly five DR-DQ haplotypes were treated as single units for association and clustering because of strong linkage in the cohort. To decide whether each TCR beta V gene segment behaved as functional or pseudogenic, an earlier analysis of several hundred of the donors relied on high-throughput TCR beta sequencing. The number of typed donors differed by locus: 629-630 for A, B, C, DRB1 and DQB1; 500 to 550 for DQA1; about 600 for DPA1; and roughly 450 for DPB1. Donor age, sex, ethnicity and CMV serostatus were compiled alongside the repertoire data. HLA typing included class I and class II loci at four-digit resolution. Across some 400 genotyped donors of the cohort, an average of about 240,000 unique TCR beta nucleotide sequences per donor were sequenced, and roughly 18% of those sequences were non-productive. The study profiled the T cell repertoires of hundreds of subjects by immunosequencing and related them to cytomegalovirus serostatus. In a later genetic analysis, genome-wide SNP genotypes for about 65% of the 666 donors were used, and that subset was treated as a discovery cohort. What the authors observed across the whole study: Because HLA typing was missing for some donors at each locus, association tests included only the typed subset. Some IMGT-functional V segments, including TRBV6-2 and TRBV6-3, could not be told apart with the 87-base-pair reads, so those segments were excluded. Correlated functional status among segregating V segments might reflect linkage disequilibrium, but an unknown experimental factor could not be ruled out. In the study, 150 to 200 TCR beta chains were listed as associated with cytomegalovirus. At a false discovery rate of 0.05, a later analysis linked around 15,000 TCR beta sequences to specific HLA alleles. A later analysis found that HLA-associated TCR beta chains were more clonally expanded and had lower generation probabilities than equally common non-associated chains. According to a later analysis, TCR association rates differed among HLA loci, with DRB1 alleles showing the most associated TCRs and HLA-C alleles showing the fewest. Immune exposure information for the cohort was limited to CMV serostatus. The cohort was sequenced for TCR beta chains only, and without alpha or paired-chain data the features that could be detected were limited. Most TCR sequences were observed very rarely across donors, whereas some public TCRs were present in many individuals. A cluster of highly shared sequence variants was judged likely to represent a technical artifact of the sequencing pipeline. It was suggested by the authors that the approach could potentially be generalized to other disease states and immunological phenotypes. A further reported finding was that TCR beta sequences accurately predicted the HLA-A and HLA-B alleles for most subjects in the first cohort. Most CMV-associated TCR beta chains appeared to be HLA-restricted in a later analysis, and the HLA associations seemed to be driven largely by CMV exposure. In vitro tests confirmed that a few of the cytomegalovirus-associated TCR beta chains recognize cytomegalovirus antigens. Assigning TCR associations to individual alleles was difficult when HLA alleles, especially DR and DQ, strongly co-occurred. The classifier was reported to diagnose cytomegalovirus status with high specificity and sensitivity in both the original and validation cohorts. Because counts were too low, seventeen rarely observed V segments, including chromosome 9 orphons, were excluded from the earlier analysis of several hundred of the donors. Sequencing depth was assumed to be roughly uniform across donors in the presence/absence analyses, though that assumption may not hold. A later genetic analysis associated a missense DCLRE1C variant with V-gene and J-gene trimming of TCR beta chains, and an independent cohort replicated the association. A later genetic analysis reported fewer N-insertions in productive TCRs among donors in an Asian-associated ancestry cluster than the approximately 670-donor mean. A later analysis reported that several top co-occurrence clusters appeared linked to parvovirus B19, influenza, CMV and Epstein-Barr virus. In an earlier analysis of fewer than 750 of the donors, most TCR beta V segments were observed in productive rearrangements about 87% or about 30% of the time, broadly matching IMGT annotations.

Library generation was performed with the immunoSEQ multiplex PCR assay. A mixture of 60 forward primers for TCR Vbeta segments and 13 reverse primers for TCR Jbeta segments was used in the multiplex PCR. The CDR3 region of rearranged TCR beta genes was amplified from genomic DNA with a multiplex PCR assay. The amplified TCR beta libraries were sequenced on the Illumina HiSeq System as 87-base-pair reads. Under the source paper's analysis protocol: Across the 600 to 700 repertoires, a later analysis counted 60 million to 90 million unique TCR beta chains, roughly 11 million of which were shared by at least two donors. A nearest-neighbor algorithm error-corrected the raw reads and collapsed the reads into unique sequences, merging closely related sequences to remove PCR and sequencing errors. V, D and J gene segments were assigned by aligning CDR3 sequences to IMGT reference sequences. For a sequence to be retained, a match of at least six nucleotides was required to both a V gene segment and a J gene segment. Rearrangements were called productive when the CDR3 lacked stop codons and stayed in frame with V and J; all others were non-productive. CDR3 was defined by IMGT convention, running from the second conserved V-encoded cysteine to the conserved J-encoded phenylalanine. The earlier analysis of 587 of the donors excluded sequences that lacked an unambiguous match to a single V gene segment. An earlier analysis of several hundred of the donors called V segments functional above 56.7% productive rearrangements and segregating when the between-donor standard deviation exceeded 5%. A statistical classification framework was built for diagnosing cytomegalovirus status from the catalog of TCR beta chain sequences. In a later analysis, TCR nucleotide sequences were compared against IMGT/GENE-DB human TR gene sequences so that V and J genes could be assigned. The TCRdist pipeline was used in a later analysis to assign CDR3 sequences and most-parsimonious VDJ recombination scenarios. A later analysis defined each TCR beta chain by its CDR3 amino acid sequence plus V-gene family, and excluded reads lacking a unique V-gene family. A later analysis removed 592 highly shared, low-generation-probability nucleotide sequences to deal with suspected cross-contamination and a sequencing artifact. For each public chain, a later analysis derived a clonal expansion index from normalized ranks of inferred template counts within each repertoire. A later analysis computed generation probabilities with a VDJ recombination model fitted to out-of-frame rearrangements, and checked the results against IGoR. A later analysis scored TCR-TCR, TCR-HLA and TCR-CMV co-occurrence with hypergeometric tests, applying a repertoire-size bias correction to TCR pairs. False discovery rates were estimated in a later analysis by permuting HLA or CMV assignments 20 times. In a later analysis, co-occurring TCRs were grouped with DBSCAN, and TCRdist sequence similarity was added when clustering was performed within HLA-allele-positive subsets. Repertoires with fewer than 30,000 or more than 120,000 public chains, plus five repertoires with anomalous nucleotide sharing, were excluded from co-occurrence clustering. The source is immuneACCESS, and TCRdb retained only in-frame sequences with V and J called. Part of the clones is not carried over; for the studies checked, unresolved V genes explain less than half of this, and the remainder is unexplained. V and J calls and clone size are as listed in that table; D and trimming were resolved from the DNA. Within this sample are under 200,000 clones, with about 80% of them counted one time only. Roughly 2.1% of the sample lies in the top ten.

The cohort comprised around 700 healthy bone marrow donors. At the time of sampling, all cohort members were nominally healthy, though unrecorded immune exposures were likely present. The donor tested CMV seropositive and was one of the 289 seropositive cohort members. A peripheral blood sample was collected from each donor, and TCR beta sequencing was performed on peripheral blood mononuclear cells. Genomic DNA extraction from the blood cell samples was performed with the Qiagen DNeasy Blood Extraction Kit. From a lookup of the germline V gene (reference sequence), CDR1 and CDR2 are SGHKS and YYEKEE. Trimming at the junction amounts to 1 base on V and 3 bases on J, and the germline ends lie 11 bases apart. From the cysteine through the phenylalanine, the CDR3 covers 15 amino acids. Kept here is only the CDR3 DNA, which spans 45 bases and is read in frame from base 1. Points on this clone: Its antigen is still unknown. Base-call qualities are not available, and no considerably larger clone is one nucleotide away.

The chain was built from TRBV5-5 and TRBJ1-5; the D region possibly corresponds to TRBD1 (5 bases align). This receptor was taken from a man between 45 and 60 years old in good health and CMV-seropositive. Sequencing used PBMCs. The nucleotide sequence is given as TGTGCCAGCAGCTTGTCGGGACTTACCAATCAGCCCCAGCATTTT. This encodes CASSLSGLTNQPQHF.